Detailed here is one TCR beta chain. Its specificity is not known. The sample contains more than one DNA sequence encoding this CDR3. V was shortened by 6 bases and J by 6 bases, with 14 bases between the two germline ends. Germline V CDR1 and CDR2: MDHEN, SYDVKM. The CDR3 totals 14 residues. The sample originates from a study of T cell responses to AZD1222 COVID-19 vaccine. The repertoire was sequenced with immunoSEQ multiplex PCR; TCRdb's copy has only in-frame clones and lacks some. This table has 180,000 or so clones, 90% to 95% appearing once. Overall study findings and caveats: The reported proportion of spike-specific TCRs targeting unmutated variant regions was nearly half. In a largely white British group with more females than males, clonal diversity was possibly underestimated.

The chain couples TRBV28 to TRBJ1-4, with D possibly TRBD1 on 5 matching bases. This TCR was sampled from an adult who received the MenACWY meningococcal vaccine as a control. The sample in question was peripheral blood, obtained 28 days after the second dose of the MenACWY control vaccine. Here the CDR3 reads CASSSSGGHEKLFF. The CDR3 DNA sequence: TGTGCCAGCAGCTCCAGTGGGGGACATGAAAAACTGTTTTTT.